This entry lists 21 T cell receptor beta chains sequenced from one sample in a study of T cell responses to AZD1222 COVID-19 vaccine. Produced via immunoSEQ multiplex PCR; TCRdb's table is partial and in-frame only. In the table there are about 270,000 clones, almost 95% of which are singletons. The material sequenced was peripheral blood, taken 28 days after the second AZD1222 dose. The receptors originated from an adult who received the AZD1222 COVID-19 vaccine.

The V call is TRBV7-8, the J call TRBJ1-1; 10 nucleotides agree with TRBD1. The CDR3 sequence is 15 residues long. Germline-derived CDR1 and CDR2 are SGHVS and FQNEAQ. With V trimmed by 4 bases and J by 6 bases, 8 bases remained unmatched. The CDR3 loop is CASSSPGQGTSEAFF. The CDR3 DNA is TGTGCCAGCAGCTCGCCGGGACAGGGGACCTCTGAAGCTTTCTTT.

The rearrangement links TRBV11-3 to TRBJ2-2; possibly TRBD2 for D (5 bases). The CDR3 loop spans 13 amino acids. V shed 2 bases and J shed 5 bases, with 6 bases lying between them. The germline V gene has CDR1 SGHNT and CDR2 YENEEA. CDR3 residues: CASSLRETGELFF. The CDR3 DNA follows: TGTGCCAGCAGCTTAAGGGAGACCGGGGAGCTGTTTTTT.

The CDR3 here is CASSQLSQGRYEQYF. CDR3 DNA sequence: TGCGCCAGCAGCCAGCTATCACAGGGTCGGTACGAGCAGTACTTC. V gene TRBV4-1 combines with J gene TRBJ2-7; maybe TRBD1 (6 bases). Germline assignment: CDR1 MGHRA and CDR2 YSYEKL. Deletions cut 3 bases from V and 4 bases from J, with 16 bases between. This CDR3 region has 15 residues.

This clone was recorded once. This sequence joins TRBV10-2 and TRBJ1-6, with 8 bases aligning to TRBD1. From germline, CDR1 is WSHSY and CDR2 SAAADI. With V trimmed by 8 bases and J by 8 bases, 5 bases remained unmatched. The CDR3 runs to 13 residues. The CDR3 is CASEDRVDSPLHF. CDR3 bases: TGCGCCAGCGAGGACAGGGTGGATTCACCCCTCCACTTT.

This chain connects TRBV12-3 or TRBV12-4 to TRBJ1-2; D might be TRBD1 (6 bases). The CDR3 extends over 13 amino acids. V was shortened by 6 bases and J by 6 bases, with 14 bases between the two germline ends. The CDR3 DNA sequence: TGTGCCAGCAGCCTTGAGGCAGGGGATGGCTACACCTTC. Protein product: CASSLEAGDGYTF.

The rearrangement uses TRBV5-1 and TRBJ2-3, with D possibly TRBD2 on 5 matching bases. CDR3 length: 15 amino acids. Germline CDR1 reads SGHRS; CDR2 reads YFSETQ. V was shortened by 2 bases and J by 2 bases, with 12 bases between the two germline ends. This CDR3 reads CASSFGIGLTDTQYF. The CDR3 DNA sequence: TGCGCCAGCAGCTTCGGGATAGGCCTCACAGATACGCAGTATTTT.

This chain joins TRBV2 and TRBJ2-5, with unresolved D. V lost 5 bases, J lost 9 bases, and 13 bases lay in between. Looked up from germline, CDR1 is SNHLY and CDR2 is FYNNEI. This CDR3 has 12 residues. CDR3 nucleotides: TGTGCCAGCAGTCCCTACAAAGTGGCCCAGTACTTC. This gives the protein CASSPYKVAQYF. The full variable domain, rest sourced from reference TRBV2 and TRBJ2-5, is EPEVTQTPSHQVTQMGQEVILRCVPISNHLYFYWYRQILGQKVEFLVSFYNNEISEKSEIFDDQFSVERPDGSNFTLKIRSTKLEDSAMYFCASSPYKVAQYFGPGTRLLVL.

The chain couples TRBV7-2 to TRBJ2-7, with 13 bases lining up with TRBD2. From germline, CDR1 is SGHTA and CDR2 FQGNSA. The CDR3 spans 15 residues. The V segment lost 5 bases and the J segment 4 bases; nucleotides outside the gene matches: 5. The CDR3 sequence is CASSRTSGSSYEQYF. DNA of the CDR3: TGTGCCAGCAGCCGGACTAGCGGGAGTAGTTACGAGCAGTACTTC.

The CDR3: CASRGDELFF. The DNA for the CDR3 is TGTGCCAGCCGTGGGGATGAGCTGTTTTTT. This chain uses TRBV6-6 with TRBJ1-4; D is unclear. The CDR3 is 10 amino acids. CDR1 is MNHNY, CDR2 SVGAGI, per germline (reference sequence). The V end was cut by 8 bases, the J end by 14 bases, with 12 bases between.

The chain is built from TRBV28 and TRBJ1-1, with TRBD1 as a possible D gene (6 bases). V was shortened by 5 bases and J by 2 bases, with 12 bases between the two germline ends. Germline CDR1 is MDHEN and CDR2 is SYDVKM. The CDR3 has 14 amino acids. CDR3 DNA sequence: TGTGCCAGCAGTCCCACAGGGTTCAACACTGAAGCTTTCTTT. Protein sequence: CASSPTGFNTEAFF.

The chain combines TRBV5-5 with TRBJ2-7; 8 bases agree with TRBD2. V shed 1 base, J shed 3 bases, and the junction held 3 bases outside the gene matches. CDR1 and CDR2 (germline): SGHKS, YYEKEE (reference sequence). The CDR3 runs 14 residues. CDR3 nucleotides: TGTGCCAGCAGCTTGTCGGGAGGGGGCTACGAGCAGTACTTC. It codes for CASSLSGGGYEQYF.

The CDR3 reads CASSPGTGLYGYTF. CDR3 DNA: TGTGCCAGCAGCCCCGGGACAGGGCTGTATGGCTACACCTTC. This chain connects TRBV5-8 to TRBJ1-2; 9 nucleotides match TRBD1. Germline trimming cut 4 bases from V and 5 bases from J; bases unmatched to any gene: 6. CDR3 length equals 14 residues. Per the germline V gene, CDR1 is SGHTS and CDR2 is YDEGEE.

The CDR3 nucleotides read TGTGCCAGCAGCCCCATAACCTACGAGCAGTACTTC. It encodes CASSPITYEQYF. J is TRBJ2-7 and V is TRBV28; D is ambiguous. The CDR3 loop spans 12 amino acids. CDR1 MDHEN and CDR2 SYDVKM come from the germline V gene. V dropped 6 bases and J dropped 2 bases, with 8 bases sitting between them.

The chain joins TRBV11-3 to TRBJ2-5, with D possibly TRBD1 on 7 matching bases. V was pared by 5 bases and J by 1 base, with 14 bases between. CDR1 SGHNT and CDR2 YENEEA come from the germline V gene. The CDR3 runs 15 residues. The CDR3 nucleotides read TGTGCCAGCAGCGCAACAGGGGAGGCCCAAGAGACCCAGTACTTC. It is translated as CASSATGEAQETQYF.

The chain has TRBV11-3 and TRBJ2-1; D is unresolved. Germline-derived CDR1 and CDR2 are SGHNT and YENEEA. Trimming stripped 0 bases from V and 0 bases from J, with 6 bases between. This CDR3 comprises 15 residues. The DNA of the CDR3 is TGTGCCAGCAGCTTAGACGGTAGCTCCTACAATGAGCAGTTCTTC. It codes for CASSLDGSSYNEQFF.

The genes are TRBV19 and TRBJ1-5; 7 nucleotides match TRBD1. Germline lookup yields CDR1 LNHDA and CDR2 SQIVND (reference sequence). V shed 7 bases and J 2 bases; nucleotides not matched to a gene: 2. The CDR3 has 13 amino acids. CDR3 sequence: CASNRGGNQPQHF. In DNA, the CDR3 is TGTGCCAGTAACAGGGGTGGCAATCAGCCCCAGCATTTT.

This clone was found a few times. The chain is built from TRBV27 and TRBJ2-1, with D perhaps TRBD1 (5 bases). With 7 bases removed from V and 7 bases from J, the gap between germline ends came to 8 bases. The CDR3 extends over 11 amino acids. Germline CDR1 reads MNHEY; CDR2 reads SMNVEV (reference sequence). As DNA, the CDR3 is TGTGCCAGCACCCAGGGTAATGAGCAGTTCTTC. Translation: CASTQGNEQFF.

This clone was counted once. This rearrangement joins TRBV15 to TRBJ1-3; D is uncertain. The CDR3 covers 14 residues. Trimming shortened V by 11 bases and J by 4 bases, and 18 bases separated the two germline ends. The germline gives CDR1 LNHNV, CDR2 YYDKDF (reference sequence). CDR3 nucleotide sequence: TGTGCCTCACGGGCGGTTGAGGTGGGAAACACCATATATTTT. The encoded protein is CASRAVEVGNTIYF.

The chain carries TRBV7-6 and TRBJ2-3; TRBD1 might be the D (5 bases). Trimming took off 5 bases at V and 0 bases at J, with 21 bases between the two ends. CDR3 size: 18 residues. Germline lookup yields CDR1 SGHVS and CDR2 FNYEAQ. CDR3 bases: TGTGCCAGCAGCATCAGACCCAGATCGACAGTTAGCACAGATACGCAGTATTTT. Protein product: CASSIRPRSTVSTDTQYF.

The V call is TRBV2, the J call TRBJ1-4; D is unclear. V lost 1 base, J lost 13 bases, and 10 bases lay in between. Germline CDR1 reads SNHLY; CDR2 reads FYNNEI. The CDR3 runs 12 residues. DNA for the CDR3: TGTGCCAGCAGTGAAGGGTCTGAAGGACTGTTTTTT. Translated: CASSEGSEGLFF.

The chain combines TRBV5-1 with TRBJ2-7; a weak D match, TRBD2 (6 bases). The germline CDR1 and CDR2 sequences are SGHRS and YFSETQ. The germline V and J ends were trimmed by 0 bases and 2 bases, with 18 bases remaining between them. This CDR3 has 17 amino acids. The CDR3 reads CASSLDRGTSTAYEQYF. The CDR3 region has the DNA TGCGCCAGCAGCTTGGACCGGGGGACTTCGACCGCCTACGAGCAGTACTTC.